This is a list of T cell receptor beta chains from one sample in a study of T-cell reconstitution after alpha-beta-depleted transplantation in children. Each CDR3 protein gets one entry after TCRdb re-called the PCR reads with MiXCR. This sample has around 440,000 distinct CDR3 sequences; about 10% occur once, and the top ten carry about 2.1%. The material sequenced was PBMCs, taken before TCRalphabeta/CD19-depleted stem cell transplant. The receptors originated from a child under 10 years old with inherited bone marrow failure, due to receive a stem cell transplant. Each CDR3 is given with its conserved first and last residue. Fields, in order: clone size, J gene, D gene, V gene, CDR3 protein, CDR3 DNA. A D gene is named only where the DNA matches it firmly. Only part of the rows carry a size: once, few, many, or a class if the clone is expanded.

many	TRBJ1-3	NA	TRBV27	CASSRGEPGNTIYF	TGTGCCAGCAGTCGGGGGGAACCTGGAAACACCATATATTTT
NA	TRBJ1-2	NA	TRBV6-1	CASWQGVYYGYTF	TGTGCCAGCTGGCAGGGAGTATACTATGGCTACACCTTC
many	TRBJ2-1	TRBD2	TRBV20-1	CSARYWTSGIYNEQFF	TGCAGTGCTAGATACTGGACTAGCGGGATATACAATGAGCAGTTCTTC
many	TRBJ2-1	TRBD2	TRBV6-2/TRBV6-3	CASTQAGRHNIEQFF	TGTGCCAGCACCCAAGCGGGACGACACAATATTGAGCAGTTCTTC
many	TRBJ1-1	NA	TRBV7-9	CASSFPEGMNTEAFF	TGTGCCAGCAGCTTTCCCGAGGGCATGAACACTGAAGCTTTCTTT
NA	TRBJ1-1	TRBD1	TRBV4-1	CASSQDRGWMNTEAFF	TGCGCCAGCAGCCAGGACAGGGGATGGATGAACACTGAAGCTTTCTTT
many	TRBJ2-5	TRBD1	TRBV24-1	CATSRPGTGTIETQYF	TGTGCCACCAGTAGACCCGGGACAGGGACCATCGAGACCCAGTACTTC
many	TRBJ2-7	TRBD2	TRBV5-1	CASSPVTSGSSYEQYF	TGCGCCAGCAGCCCGGTTACTAGCGGGAGCTCCTACGAGCAGTACTTC
many	TRBJ2-1	NA	TRBV6-1	CASKILVGDLYNEQFF	TGTGCCAGCAAAATACTCGTAGGGGATCTGTACAATGAGCAGTTCTTC
many	TRBJ2-2	TRBD1	TRBV29-1	CSVARGSNTGELFF	TGCAGCGTTGCCAGGGGGTCGAACACCGGGGAGCTGTTTTTT
many	TRBJ1-2	NA	TRBV6-5	CASSYYGNNYGYTF	TGTGCCAGCAGTTACTATGGGAATAACTATGGCTACACCTTC
many	TRBJ2-7	NA	TRBV27	CASSSYYAGEQYF	TGTGCCAGCAGTTCATACTATGCCGGGGAGCAGTACTTC
NA	TRBJ2-6	TRBD2	TRBV4-3	CASSQRIAGLSGANVLTF	TGCGCCAGCAGCCAGAGAATAGCGGGCCTCTCTGGGGCCAACGTCCTGACTTTC
many	TRBJ2-5	TRBD2	TRBV5-1	CASSPRTRGETQYF	TGCGCCAGCAGCCCCAGGACTAGAGGAGAGACCCAGTACTTC
many	TRBJ2-1	TRBD1	TRBV3-1	CASSQADPGGQFF	TGTGCCAGCAGCCAAGCAGATCCAGGGGGGCAGTTCTTC
once	TRBJ1-1	NA	TRBV7-9	CASRTGFDTEAFF	TGTGCCAGCAGAACAGGGTTTGACACTGAAGCTTTCTTT
many	TRBJ2-5	TRBD1	TRBV6-5	CASSYGPGQGQETQYF	TGTGCCAGCAGTTACGGACCGGGACAGGGCCAAGAGACCCAGTACTTC
many	TRBJ1-2	TRBD1	TRBV6-5	CASSYVTLGDSLSF	TGTGCCAGCAGTTACGTAACTCTCGGGGACAGCCTGAGCTTC
once	TRBJ2-6	NA	TRBV3-1	CASRRASGANVLTF	TGTGCCAGCCGCCGGGCTAGTGGGGCCAACGTCCTGACTTTC
NA	TRBJ2-7	NA	TRBV2	CASKWDDGQQYF	TGTGCCAGCAAATGGGACGACGGGCAGCAGTACTTC
many	TRBJ2-1	TRBD2	TRBV28	CASSTPAGREGMDEQFF	TGTGCCAGCAGTACCCCCGCAGGGCGGGAGGGCATGGATGAGCAGTTCTTC
many	TRBJ2-1	NA	TRBV11-2	CASSLATRWINEQFF	TGTGCCAGCAGCTTAGCAACCCGGTGGATCAATGAGCAGTTCTTC